Listed below are T cell receptor beta chains from one sample, sequenced in a study of cytomegalovirus exposure and HLA in healthy donors. Clones were sequenced by immunoSEQ multiplex PCR, and TCRdb holds only the in-frame ones, with some missing. The repertoire holds fewer than 250,000 clones, with about 76% as singletons. Sequencing input: PBMCs. The receptors come from a woman aged 50 to 60 in good health and CMV-seronegative. The CDR3 runs from the conserved cysteine through the conserved F or W. D genes are given only for firm matches. Rows may omit the clone size; those that give it use once, few, many or a size class.

v_gene	abundance	d_gene	j_gene	CDR3aa	CDR3nt
TRBV7-2	-	-	TRBJ1-1	CASSLLRVEAFF	TGTGCCAGCAGCCTACTCAGGGTGGAAGCTTTCTTT
TRBV7-2	-	TRBD2	TRBJ2-4	CASSPTWRASGGKDIQYF	TGTGCCAGCAGCCCCACTTGGAGGGCTAGCGGGGGTAAAGACATTCAGTACTTC
TRBV5-1	-	-	TRBJ1-1	CASSPQGQQGTEAFF	TGCGCCAGCAGCCCCCAGGGACAACAGGGCACTGAAGCTTTCTTT
TRBV28	-	-	TRBJ2-1	CASSHSNSYNEQFF	TGTGCCAGCAGTCATTCCAACTCCTACAATGAGCAGTTCTTC
TRBV28	-	TRBD2	TRBJ2-1	CASRPSGSSYNEQFF	TGTGCCAGCAGACCTAGCGGGAGCTCCTACAATGAGCAGTTCTTC
TRBV9	-	-	TRBJ1-1	CASSPSGADTEAFF	TGTGCCAGCAGCCCCAGTGGGGCGGACACTGAAGCTTTCTTT
TRBV7-3	-	-	TRBJ2-3	CASSVSGVDTQYF	TGTGCCAGCAGCGTGTCAGGGGTGGATACGCAGTATTTT
TRBV28	once	TRBD2	TRBJ2-7	CASKLAGGVYEQYF	TGTGCCAGCAAACTAGCGGGAGGGGTGTACGAGCAGTACTTC
TRBV6-6	-	TRBD1	TRBJ1-2	CASSLNRGPGYTF	TGTGCCAGCAGTTTAAACAGGGGACCCGGCTACACCTTC
TRBV9	-	-	TRBJ2-2	CASSVGGALLNTGELFF	TGTGCCAGCAGCGTAGGGGGAGCCCTCCTGAACACCGGGGAGCTGTTTTTT
TRBV2	few	-	TRBJ1-5	CASSAGANQPQHF	TGTGCCAGCAGTGCAGGGGCTAATCAGCCCCAGCATTTT
TRBV5-4	-	TRBD1	TRBJ1-4	CASSLGTGINEKLFF	TGTGCCAGCAGCTTGGGGACAGGGATTAATGAAAAACTGTTTTTT
TRBV6-1	-	-	TRBJ2-3	CASSIDRSSTDTQYF	TGTGCCAGCAGTATTGACAGATCTAGCACAGATACGCAGTATTTT
TRBV14	-	-	TRBJ2-7	CASSRDSVYEQYF	TGTGCCAGCAGCCGGGACTCAGTCTACGAGCAGTACTTC
TRBV6-6	-	TRBD1	TRBJ2-3	CASRRQGGTDTQYF	TGTGCCAGCAGACGACAGGGGGGCACAGATACGCAGTATTTT
TRBV4-2	-	-	TRBJ2-3	CASSQEVRVSTDTQYF	TGTGCCAGCAGCCAAGAGGTGCGGGTAAGCACAGATACGCAGTATTTT
TRBV19	-	-	TRBJ1-3	CASSIDPAGYGNTIYF	TGTGCCAGTAGTATAGATCCGGCAGGGTACGGAAACACCATATATTTT
TRBV19	-	-	TRBJ2-1	CASSRKTTIPNNEQFF	TGTGCCAGTAGTCGAAAGACAACAATTCCTAACAATGAGCAGTTCTTC
TRBV6-5	-	-	TRBJ2-1	CASSSRGLTFNEQFF	TGTGCCAGCAGTTCCCGAGGACTGACATTCAATGAGCAGTTCTTC
TRBV6-5	few	-	TRBJ2-6	CASSSRTVSGANVLTF	TGTGCCAGCAGTTCCCGGACAGTCTCTGGGGCCAACGTCCTGACTTTC
TRBV6-6	few	-	TRBJ2-6	CASSSGLSGANVLTF	TGTGCCAGCAGTTCGGGACTCTCTGGGGCCAACGTCCTGACTTTC
TRBV19	-	-	TRBJ2-7	CASSIGAGPYEQYF	TGTGCCAGTAGTATTGGGGCAGGACCCTACGAGCAGTACTTC
TRBV12-5	-	-	TRBJ1-1	CASGLAHGGTTEAFF	TGTGCTAGTGGTTTGGCTCACGGGGGGACCACTGAAGCTTTCTTT
TRBV7-2	-	-	TRBJ2-7	CASSPADRGAYEQYF	TGTGCCAGCAGCCCCGCGGATAGGGGTGCCTACGAGCAGTACTTC
TRBV7-2	-	TRBD2	TRBJ2-5	CASSLGGGETQYF	TGTGCCAGCAGCTTAGGCGGGGGAGAGACCCAGTACTTC
TRBV4-2	-	TRBD1	TRBJ2-7	CASSQDVGTGGRSYEQYF	TGTGCCAGCAGCCAAGATGTTGGGACAGGGGGCAGGTCCTACGAGCAGTACTTC
TRBV5-1	-	TRBD2	TRBJ2-1	CASSSGLAGNNEQFF	TGCGCCAGCAGCTCCGGACTAGCGGGAAACAATGAGCAGTTCTTC
TRBV23-1	-	TRBD1	TRBJ1-5	CATRQGDSNQPQHF	TGCGCCACACGACAGGGGGATAGCAATCAGCCCCAGCATTTT
TRBV19	-	-	TRBJ1-2	CASSIRGGQPGDNYGYTF	TGTGCCAGTAGTATTCGAGGAGGCCAGCCCGGGGATAACTATGGCTACACCTTC
TRBV7-9	-	-	TRBJ2-3	CASSLKGMGTDTQYF	TGTGCCAGCAGCTTAAAGGGGATGGGCACAGATACGCAGTATTTT
TRBV7-3	-	TRBD2	TRBJ2-1	CASSWTSGDYNEQFF	TGTGCCAGCAGCTGGACTAGCGGGGATTACAATGAGCAGTTCTTC